Following are 30 T cell receptor beta chains from one sample sequenced in a study of blood T cell repertoires in COVID-19. Sequencing was performed with immunoSEQ multiplex PCR; in TCRdb, only in-frame clones are kept and a portion is missing. The data show 80,000 to 130,000 clones, 65% to 90% seen once. Sequenced sample: PBMCs or T cells enriched from blood (not recorded which). These TCRs come from a woman in her 50s who had recovered from COVID-19.

The sample holds a few counts of this clone. The chain uses TRBV7-9 and TRBJ2-1, with 9 bases aligning to TRBD2. This CDR3 is 16 amino acids long. Trimming removed 4 bases from V and 0 bases from J; junction bases left unmatched: 4. CDR1 SEHNR and CDR2 FQNEAQ come from the germline V gene (reference sequence). The CDR3 bases are TGTGCCAGCAGCTCCTTTAGCGGGAGCTCCTACAATGAGCAGTTCTTC. Translation: CASSSFSGSSYNEQFF.

This clone appeared once. The chain uses TRBV7-9 and TRBJ2-7; TRBD1 aligns across 7 bases. The CDR3 totals 14 residues. Germline lookup yields CDR1 SEHNR and CDR2 FQNEAQ (reference sequence). Germline trimming cut 5 bases from V and 5 bases from J; bases unmatched to any gene: 9. The CDR3 sequence: CASSTTGAWDEQYF. In nucleotides, the CDR3 is TGTGCCAGCAGCACTACAGGGGCATGGGACGAGCAGTACTTC.

This chain uses TRBV28 with TRBJ1-1; 8 bases fit TRBD1. The CDR3 loop spans 14 amino acids. V lost 5 bases and J lost 2; bases outside the gene matches: 4. Germline lookup yields CDR1 MDHEN and CDR2 SYDVKM. The CDR3 is CASSKQGGNTEAFF. The CDR3 region has the DNA TGTGCCAGCAGTAAACAGGGGGGAAACACTGAAGCTTTCTTT.

V is TRBV9 and J is TRBJ2-1, with TRBD2 matching over 13 bases. Germline-derived CDR1 and CDR2 are SGDLS and YYNGEE. The CDR3 covers 16 residues. The junction had 6 bases not matched to a gene; V was cut back by 3 bases and J by 6 bases. Here the CDR3 reads CASSGGLAGVGNEQFF. The CDR3 DNA reads as TGTGCCAGCAGCGGCGGACTAGCGGGAGTTGGCAATGAGCAGTTCTTC.

This clone appeared a single time. The genes are TRBV18 and TRBJ1-2, with D tentatively TRBD1 (6 bases). CDR3 length: 16 residues. Deletions cut 2 bases from V and 0 bases from J, with 13 bases between. Germline CDR1 is KGHSH and CDR2 is LQKENI. As DNA, the CDR3 is TGTGCCAGCTCACCATTCACGGACAGAGCTAACTATGGCTACACCTTC. This translates into CASSPFTDRANYGYTF. Together with reference TRBV18 and TRBJ1-2, the CDR3 gives the full variable domain: NAGVMQNPRHLVRRRGQEARLRCSPMKGHSHVYWYRQLPEEGLKFMVYLQKENIIDESGMPKERFSAEFPKEGPSILRIQQVVRGDSAAYFCASSPFTDRANYGYTFGSGTRLTVV.

The genes are TRBV6-5 and TRBJ2-6; D gene uncertain. The CDR3 has 15 amino acids. Germline V gives CDR1 MNHEY, CDR2 SVGAGI. V was trimmed by 5 bases and J by 1 base, leaving 9 bases between them. This CDR3 is CASSLFYSGANVLTF. The CDR3 DNA reads TGTGCCAGCAGTCTATTCTATTCTGGGGCCAACGTCCTGACTTTC.

This chain links TRBV15 with TRBJ1-2, with D possibly TRBD1 on 5 matching bases. V lost 0 bases and J lost 8, with 13 bases in between. CDR3 size: 14 residues. From germline, CDR1 is LNHNV and CDR2 YYDKDF (reference sequence). The CDR3: CATSRDGGRGGYTF. The CDR3, as DNA: TGTGCCACCAGCAGAGATGGGGGGAGAGGCGGCTACACCTTC.

J is TRBJ1-5 and V is TRBV18, with 9 bases aligning to TRBD1. V gave up 6 bases and J gave up 3 bases; unmatched junction bases: 18. The CDR3 length is 19 residues. CDR1 and CDR2 (germline): KGHSH, LQKENI. In DNA, the CDR3 is TGTGCCAGCTCCCCGAGAGCCCTTTTAGGACAGGGGATCAATCAGCCCCAGCATTTT. The encoded protein is CASSPRALLGQGINQPQHF.

The V call is TRBV3-1 (or the pseudogene TRBV3-2), the J call TRBJ2-7; 12 bases match TRBD2. Germline V gene sequence: CDR1 LGHDT, CDR2 YNNKEL (reference sequence). The CDR3 extends over 13 amino acids. The V gene end was trimmed by 4 bases and the J gene end by 6 bases; junction bases not matched to a gene: 1. CDR3 sequence: CASSRGLAGEQYF. As DNA, the CDR3 is TGTGCCAGCAGCCGGGGACTAGCGGGCGAGCAGTACTTC.

The CDR3 DNA reads TGTGCCAGCATTCTAGCCTTTCCCTCCTACGAGCAGTACTTC. Its protein is CASILAFPSYEQYF. This rearrangement joins TRBV6-5 to TRBJ2-7; the D gene is possibly TRBD2 (5 bases). Per the germline V gene, CDR1 is MNHEY and CDR2 is SVGAGI. The CDR3 contains 14 residues. V was pared by 7 bases and J by 0 bases, with 13 bases between.

The V and J genes are TRBV5-4 and TRBJ2-7; 9 nucleotides line up with TRBD1. V trimming: 4 bases; J trimming: 4 bases; junction bases outside the gene matches: 6. The length of the CDR3 is 14 residues. Germline loops: CDR1 SGHNT, CDR2 YYREEE (reference sequence). The CDR3 region is CASSENRGRYEQYF. CDR3 DNA sequence: TGTGCCAGCAGCGAAAACAGGGGGCGTTACGAGCAGTACTTC. Full variable domain (remainder filled in from reference TRBV5-4 and TRBJ2-7): ETGVTQSPTHLIKTRGQQVTLRCSSQSGHNTVSWYQQALGQGPQFIFQYYREEENGRGNFPPRFSGLQFPNYSSELNVNALELDDSALYLCASSENRGRYEQYFGPGTRLTVT.

J is TRBJ1-1 and V is TRBV11-3, with 10 bases lining up with TRBD1. Looked up from germline, CDR1 is SGHNT and CDR2 is YENEEA. J gave up 0 bases and V 5 bases, and 9 bases lay outside the gene matches. This CDR3 is 17 amino acids long. The CDR3 spells CASSPSSDRGLNTEAFF. In DNA, the CDR3 is TGTGCCAGCAGCCCCTCTTCGGACAGGGGGTTGAACACTGAAGCTTTCTTT.

The gene calls are TRBV9 and TRBJ2-2; 10 nucleotides line up with TRBD2. The V gene's germline CDR1 is SGDLS and CDR2 YYNGEE. This CDR3 comprises 14 residues. J gave up 4 bases and V 9 bases, and 6 bases lay outside the gene matches. CDR3 coding DNA: TGTGCCACCCAGCGGGGGGGGAGCACCGGGGAGCTGTTTTTT. This encodes CATQRGGSTGELFF.

The rearrangement links TRBV3-1 (or the pseudogene TRBV3-2) to TRBJ2-2; 10 positions match TRBD2. This CDR3 region has 15 residues. V shed 6 bases and J 4 bases; nucleotides not matched to a gene: 5. CDR1 and CDR2 (germline): LGHDT, YNNKEL (reference sequence). DNA of the CDR3: TGTGCCAGCAGAAAGCGGGGGGGCCTCACCGGGGAGCTGTTTTTT. It translates to CASRKRGGLTGELFF.

This clone was counted between two and nine times. The chain joins TRBV19 to TRBJ2-7; 9 bases are a match to TRBD1. After removal of 2 bases from V and 5 bases from J, the junction contained 4 bases not matched to a gene. Germline CDR1 LNHDA, CDR2 SQIVND (reference sequence). The length of the CDR3 is 14 residues. Here the CDR3 DNA reads TGTGCCAGTAGTATACAGGGACAGGGTAACGAGCAGTACTTC. Translated, it gives CASSIQGQGNEQYF.

J is TRBJ2-2 and V is TRBV29-1, with TRBD1 as a possible D gene (5 bases). The CDR3 has 14 amino acids. The V and J ends lost 1 base and 6 bases respectively, with 12 bases between them. Germline loops: CDR1 SQVTM, CDR2 ANQGSEA. The CDR3 DNA follows: TGCAGCGTTGAAGCAGGGATCTCCGCCGGGGAGCTGTTTTTT. Translation gives CSVEAGISAGELFF.

The rearrangement uses TRBV2 and TRBJ1-1, with 7 positions matching TRBD1. CDR1 and CDR2 from the germline V gene are SNHLY and FYNNEI. After removal of 3 bases from V and 6 bases from J, the junction contained 7 bases not matched to a gene. This CDR3 is 14 amino acids long. The CDR3 nucleotides are TGTGCCAGCAGTGACAGACAGGGCGAGGCTGAAGCTTTCTTT. Translating gives CASSDRQGEAEAFF.

V usage is TRBV27 and J usage is TRBJ1-2; no firm D call. Germline CDR1 and CDR2: MNHEY and SMNVEV (reference sequence). CDR3 length: 15 amino acids. Deletions cut 3 bases from V and 0 bases from J, with 11 bases between. The CDR3 sequence is CASSFALLPNYGYTF. DNA of the CDR3: TGTGCCAGCAGTTTTGCGCTTCTGCCTAACTATGGCTACACCTTC.

This chain connects TRBV27 to TRBJ2-5, with D possibly being TRBD1 (6 bases). V lost 4 bases, J lost 5 bases, and 20 bases lay in between. Germline assignment: CDR1 MNHEY and CDR2 SMNVEV (reference sequence). The CDR3 runs 16 residues. The CDR3 sequence is CASSSYRAVGLETQYF. CDR3 DNA sequence: TGTGCCAGCAGTTCATACAGGGCAGTGGGTTTGGAGACCCAGTACTTC.

The CDR3 nucleotides are TGCAGCGTTTTCCGGGGGAGTGGGCAGTACTTC. Translating gives CSVFRGSGQYF. This chain connects TRBV29-1 to TRBJ2-7, with D possibly being TRBD2 (6 bases). Germline V gene lookup returns CDR1 SQVTM and CDR2 ANQGSEA. V lost 5 bases and J lost 9, with 14 bases in between. The CDR3 consists of 11 residues.

This chain links TRBV28 with TRBJ1-2; tentative D call: TRBD1 (5 bases). This CDR3 has 15 residues. Trimming removed 3 bases at V and 2 bases at J, with 13 bases between. CDR1 and CDR2 from the germline V gene are MDHEN and SYDVKM. CDR3 protein: CASSLRQGINYGYTF. The CDR3 nucleotides are TGTGCCAGCAGTTTGAGGCAGGGTATCAACTATGGCTACACCTTC.

V and J are TRBV6-5 and TRBJ1-2; a weak D match, TRBD1 (6 bases). This CDR3 contains 12 residues. The germline V gene has CDR1 MNHEY and CDR2 SVGAGI. Trimming removed 5 bases from V and 4 bases from J, with 8 bases in between. CDR3 in DNA: TGTGCCAGCAGTCCAGGGGTCTATGGCTACACCTTC. Amino acids: CASSPGVYGYTF.

V usage is TRBV11-3 and J usage is TRBJ2-2, with TRBD1 as a possible D gene (6 bases). Germline V CDR1 and CDR2: SGHNT, YENEEA. CDR3 size: 15 residues. Trimming removed 3 bases from V and 0 bases from J, with 8 bases in between. The CDR3 nucleotides read TGTGCCAGCAGCTTTGGACAGACGAACACCGGGGAGCTGTTTTTT. Encoded protein: CASSFGQTNTGELFF.

The chain carries TRBV11-2 and TRBJ2-5, with TRBD1 as a possible D gene (6 bases). There are 14 residues in the CDR3. From germline, CDR1 is SGHAT and CDR2 FQNNGV. Trimming removed 3 bases from V and 3 bases from J, with 11 bases in between. CDR3 amino acids: CASSFRGWEETQYF. In DNA, the CDR3 is TGTGCCAGCAGCTTTAGGGGGTGGGAAGAGACCCAGTACTTC.

Written as DNA, the CDR3 is TGTGCCAGCAGTTGGTTGACAGGTGATGCAGATACGCAGTATTTT. This translates into CASSWLTGDADTQYF. The chain has TRBV6-2 or TRBV6-3 and TRBJ2-3; D is possibly TRBD1 (6 bases). Deletions cut 4 bases from V and 4 bases from J, with 15 bases between. The CDR3 runs 15 residues. CDR1 is MNHEY and CDR2 is SVGEGT in the germline V gene.

The chain is built from TRBV2 and TRBJ1-2; D possibly corresponds to TRBD1 (5 bases). CDR1 and CDR2 (germline): SNHLY, FYNNEI. The CDR3 sequence is 13 residues long. Trimming took off 3 bases at V and 7 bases at J, with 12 bases between the two ends. The DNA of the CDR3 is TGTGCCAGCAGTGAGAATAGTGGGGCTGGCTACACCTTC. It codes for CASSENSGAGYTF.

The chain joins TRBV28 to TRBJ1-2; D might be TRBD1 (5 bases). CDR3 size: 15 residues. CDR1 is MDHEN, CDR2 SYDVKM, per germline. Trimming removed 6 bases at V and 4 bases at J, with 18 bases between. CDR3 residues: CASSYETASLYGYTF. In nucleotides, the CDR3 is TGTGCCAGCAGCTACGAGACAGCCTCCCTCTATGGCTACACCTTC.

The chain couples TRBV7-3 to TRBJ2-1; tentatively, D is TRBD1 (5 bases). CDR3 length equals 16 residues. With 2 bases removed from V and 3 bases from J, the gap between germline ends came to 14 bases. Germline assignment: CDR1 SGHTA and CDR2 FQGTGA. CDR3 protein: CASSLEAGMSYNEQFF. DNA for the CDR3: TGTGCCAGCAGCTTAGAGGCAGGGATGAGCTACAATGAGCAGTTCTTC.

This rearrangement joins TRBV28 to TRBJ1-3, with TRBD1 matching over 9 bases. This CDR3 region has 15 residues. CDR1 is MDHEN and CDR2 is SYDVKM in the germline V gene. V was clipped by 5 bases and J by 4 bases; unmatched bases: 6. CDR3 coding DNA: TGTGCCAGCAGTCCCAGGACAGGGGAAGGAAACACCATATATTTT. Its translation is CASSPRTGEGNTIYF.

The J gene is TRBJ2-1, the V gene TRBV11-3; no clear D gene. This CDR3 is built from 14 residues. V shed 5 bases and J shed 6 bases, with 14 bases lying between them. Germline lookup yields CDR1 SGHNT and CDR2 YENEEA. CDR3 in amino acids: CASSPTSFANEQFF. The CDR3 DNA follows: TGTGCCAGCAGCCCGACATCTTTCGCCAATGAGCAGTTCTTC. The full variable domain, rest sourced from reference TRBV11-3 and TRBJ2-1, is EAGVVQSPRYKIIEKKQPVAFWCNPISGHNTLYWYLQNLGQGPELLIRYENEEAVDDSQLPKDRFSAERLKGVDSTLKIQPAELGDSAVYLCASSPTSFANEQFFGPGTRLTVL.